One sample yielded the 19 T cell receptor beta chains listed below, sequenced in a study of blood T cell repertoires in COVID-19. Clones were sequenced by immunoSEQ multiplex PCR, and TCRdb holds only the in-frame ones, with some missing. The repertoire consists of a few hundred thousand clones, with roughly 91% occurring once and the leading ten covering around 10%. The source material was PBMCs or T cells enriched from blood (not recorded which). These receptors all stem from a man between 40 and 49 years old who had recovered from COVID-19.

A note on this clone: Its ends do not fully match the called genes, so a read error is possible. This chain links TRBV16 with TRBJ2-7; 12 bases align to TRBD2. CDR3 length: 17 amino acids. The germline V gene encodes CDR1 KGHSY and CDR2 FQNENV. The CDR3 reads CASNQSQRLAGAGEQYF. CDR3 nucleotide sequence: TGTGCCAGCAACCAATCGCAGAGACTAGCGGGAGCTGGCGAGCAGTACTTC.

The rearrangement uses TRBV5-1 and TRBJ2-5, with 12 nucleotides matching TRBD2. The germline V gene encodes CDR1 SGHRS and CDR2 YFSETQ. The CDR3 runs 17 residues. The ends lost 0 bases at V and 5 bases at J; junction bases unmatched: 8. The CDR3 DNA reads as TGCGCCAGCAGCTTGGCCCCTGCTAGCGGGGGGGCCGAGACCCAGTACTTC. Translation: CASSLAPASGGAETQYF.

The V call is TRBV7-3, the J call TRBJ2-7, with D possibly matching TRBD2 (5 bases). Germline V gene sequence: CDR1 SGHTA, CDR2 FQGTGA. The CDR3 covers 13 residues. The V end lost 2 bases, the J end lost 7 bases, and 12 bases lay between the germline ends. The CDR3, as DNA: TGTGCCAGCAGCTTATCTCTTACGGGGGAGCAGTACTTC. Its translation: CASSLSLTGEQYF.

J is TRBJ2-1 and V is TRBV27; tentative D call: TRBD1 (6 bases). Germline V gene sequence: CDR1 MNHEY, CDR2 SMNVEV (reference sequence). The CDR3 has 13 residues. V shed 8 bases and J shed 7 bases, with 15 bases lying between them. DNA for the CDR3: TGTGCCAGCGGGAGAACAGGGATAAATGAGCAGTTCTTC. As protein: CASGRTGINEQFF.

The chain carries TRBV28 and TRBJ2-3, with TRBD2 matching 8 bases. Germline values: CDR1 MDHEN, CDR2 SYDVKM. After removal of 6 bases from V and 10 bases from J, the junction contained 18 bases not matched to a gene. This CDR3 region has 16 residues. The CDR3 DNA reads as TGTGCCAGCAGCCCGTTTAGCGGGACCCGCCTAGGATCGCAGTATTTT. It encodes CASSPFSGTRLGSQYF.

This clone was detected once. The chain recombines TRBV18 with TRBJ1-5; no firm D call. Germline V gene lookup returns CDR1 KGHSH and CDR2 LQKENI. This CDR3 has 17 amino acids. The germline V and J ends were trimmed by 3 bases and 1 base, with 16 bases remaining between them. The CDR3 protein is CASSPSSTEISNQPQHF. The CDR3 DNA reads as TGTGCCAGCTCACCGTCTTCCACAGAAATAAGCAATCAGCCCCAGCATTTT.

The genes are TRBV9 and TRBJ2-2; 8 nucleotides agree with TRBD2. Germline V gene data show CDR1 as SGDLS and CDR2 as YYNGEE. J lost 3 bases, V lost 4 bases, and 8 bases had no gene match. This CDR3 region has 16 residues. The CDR3 reads CASSKGGGLDTGELFF. The CDR3 DNA reads TGTGCCAGCAGCAAAGGAGGGGGACTAGACACCGGGGAGCTGTTTTTT.

The chain uses TRBV5-1 and TRBJ2-2, with 9 bases fitting TRBD2. The CDR3 consists of 16 residues. Germline CDR1 SGHRS, CDR2 YFSETQ. Unmatched junction bases numbered 10, after V lost 4 bases and J lost 6 bases. The CDR3 bases are TGCGCCAGCAGCAGGGGAGCGGGAGGAACTGCCGGGGAGCTGTTTTTT. Protein product: CASSRGAGGTAGELFF.

This chain joins TRBV19 and TRBJ2-3, with TRBD2 matching over 12 bases. Germline values: CDR1 LNHDA, CDR2 SQIVND (reference sequence). This CDR3 contains 18 residues. The junction had 14 bases not matched to a gene; V was cut back by 5 bases and J by 5 bases. This CDR3 reads CASSPGLAGPSREDTQYF. The CDR3 DNA is TGTGCCAGTAGTCCCGGACTAGCGGGACCCTCCCGGGAAGATACGCAGTATTTT.

CDR3 amino acids: CASSEPLAGRYEQYF. CDR3 sequence (DNA): TGTGCCAGCAGTGAGCCCCTAGCGGGACGCTACGAGCAGTACTTC. V and J are TRBV25-1 and TRBJ2-7; 9 nucleotides align to TRBD2. V trimming: 3 bases; J trimming: 3 bases; junction bases outside the gene matches: 6. The CDR3 contains 15 residues. Germline V lookup: CDR1 MGHDK, CDR2 SYGVNS.

The CDR3 loop reads CSGNQGGSYNEQFF. CDR3 DNA sequence: TGCAGCGGGAACCAGGGGGGATCCTACAATGAGCAGTTCTTC. This chain connects TRBV29-1 to TRBJ2-1, with a tentative D call TRBD1 (7 bases). There are 14 residues in the CDR3. The ends were cut back, 7 bases at V and 1 base at J, with 14 bases in the middle. Germline loops: CDR1 SQVTM, CDR2 ANQGSEA.

The gene calls are TRBV9 and TRBJ2-5, with TRBD2 identical over 8 bases. This CDR3 is 15 amino acids long. V shed 2 bases and J 5 bases; nucleotides not matched to a gene: 8. Germline CDR1 SGDLS, CDR2 YYNGEE. CDR3 sequence reads: CASSVGLGNGETQYF. CDR3 DNA: TGTGCCAGCAGCGTGGGACTAGGTAACGGTGAGACCCAGTACTTC.

The V call is TRBV6-4, the J call TRBJ2-2; possibly TRBD1 for D (5 bases). The CDR3 has 12 amino acids. The ends were cut back, 5 bases at V and 5 bases at J, with 6 bases in the middle. Looked up from germline, CDR1 is MRHNA and CDR2 is SNTAGT. CDR3 loop: CASSYRTGELFF. CDR3 sequence (DNA): TGTGCCAGCAGTTACAGGACCGGGGAGCTGTTTTTT.

This clone was counted a single time. The CDR3 DNA reads TGTGCTAGTGGTTTGGTCCCAGGACTGATATCCTACAATGAGCAGTTCTTC. This sequence encodes CASGLVPGLISYNEQFF. This chain joins TRBV12-5 and TRBJ2-1, with D possibly TRBD2 on 5 matching bases. From germline, CDR1 is LGHNT and CDR2 FRNRAP. The CDR3 has 17 amino acids. V dropped 0 bases and J dropped 1 base, with 13 bases sitting between them.

The chain has TRBV9 and TRBJ1-5; 8 nucleotides agree with TRBD1. Germline CDR1 reads SGDLS; CDR2 reads YYNGEE. This CDR3 spans 15 amino acids. V lost 4 bases to trimming and J lost 5 bases; unmatched junction nucleotides: 8. CDR3 bases: TGTGCCAGCAGCCACGGACAGGGTCGTGATCAGCCCCAGCATTTT. It encodes CASSHGQGRDQPQHF. Together with reference TRBV9 and TRBJ1-5, the CDR3 gives the full variable domain: DSGVTQTPKHLITATGQRVTLRCSPRSGDLSVYWYQQSLDQGLQFLIQYYNGEERAKGNILERFSAQQFPDLHSELNLSSLELGDSALYFCASSHGQGRDQPQHFGDGTRLSIL.

V and J are TRBV19 and TRBJ1-5, with 9 bases that match TRBD1. The CDR3 extends over 13 amino acids. Germline V gene data show CDR1 as LNHDA and CDR2 as SQIVND (reference sequence). Trimming at V came to 10 bases and at J to 6 bases, leaving 7 bases not matched to a gene. The CDR3 bases are TGTGCCACTATGCCGGGACAGGGTCAGCCCCAGCATTTT. Protein sequence: CATMPGQGQPQHF.

This chain links TRBV7-8 with TRBJ1-2; D is perhaps TRBD1 (6 bases). V was shortened by 7 bases and J by 7 bases, with 16 bases between the two germline ends. This CDR3 region has 13 residues. The germline CDR1 and CDR2 sequences are SGHVS and FQNEAQ. The CDR3 protein is CASIRYRDGGYTF. The CDR3 DNA sequence: TGTGCCAGCATCCGTTACAGGGATGGTGGCTACACCTTC.

The genes are TRBV15 and TRBJ1-5, with D tentatively TRBD1 (5 bases). The CDR3 totals 14 residues. Between the trimmed V and J ends, which lost 1 base and 7 bases, there was a span of 11 bases. Germline values: CDR1 LNHNV, CDR2 YYDKDF (reference sequence). The CDR3 protein is CATSRGGGEQPQHF. The CDR3 region has the DNA TGTGCCACCAGCAGAGGGGGAGGGGAGCAGCCCCAGCATTTT. The variable domain in full, completed from reference TRBV15 and TRBJ1-5, reads DAMVIQNPRYQVTQFGKPVTLSCSQTLNHNVMYWYQQKSSQAPKLLFHYYDKDFNNEADTPDNFQSRRPNTSFCFLDIRSPGLGDTAMYLCATSRGGGEQPQHFGDGTRLSIL.

This clone occurred once. The chain combines TRBV7-9 with TRBJ1-2; possible D gene TRBD1, 6 bases. Trimming pared 1 base from V and 6 bases from J, leaving 15 bases between. This CDR3 has 15 amino acids. The germline V gene encodes CDR1 SEHNR and CDR2 FQNEAQ (reference sequence). CDR3 sequence: CASSLVLAGVNGYTF. CDR3 coding DNA: TGTGCCAGCAGCTTAGTTTTAGCAGGGGTCAATGGCTACACCTTC.